Below are 28 T cell receptor beta chains sequenced from a single sample in a study of metastatic and nonmetastatic thyroid tumors. Using MiXCR, TCRdb reanalyzed the PCR reads. The table includes around 26,000 clones, 3.7% detected once. Prior to thyroid surgery, none of the patients had received any treatment. Sample: blood. These receptors originate from a male donor with papillary thyroid cancer or a benign thyroid nodule (not recorded which). Some clones in this sample may be carry-over from other donors' samples.

This clone showed up just a few times. The chain uses TRBV6-1 and TRBJ2-1, with D unresolved. V lost 4 bases and J lost 5, with 9 bases in between. The CDR3 loop spans 13 amino acids. CDR1 is MNHNS, CDR2 SASEGT, per germline. CDR3 sequence reads: CASSALGNNEQFF. In nucleotides, the CDR3 is TGTGCCAGCAGTGCCCTAGGGAACAATGAGCAGTTCTTC.

This clone was observed many times. V gene TRBV5-5 combines with J gene TRBJ2-2; D perhaps matches TRBD1 (6 bases). Trimming cost V 1 base and J 2 bases, with 12 bases left between them. Germline CDR1 reads SGHKS; CDR2 reads YYEKEE (reference sequence). The CDR3 has 16 amino acids. The CDR3 DNA reads as TGTGCCAGCAGCTTGTTGGACAGAAGTAACACCGGGGAGCTGTTTTTT. This sequence encodes CASSLLDRSNTGELFF.

The table lists this clone with a few counts. The chain employs TRBV12-3 or TRBV12-4 and TRBJ1-1, with TRBD1 identical over 7 bases. V lost 6 bases, J lost 5 bases, and 9 bases stayed unmatched. CDR3 length: 14 amino acids. In DNA, the CDR3 is TGTGCCAGCAGCAAGGGGGCTGGAGGGACTGAAGCTTTCTTT. As protein: CASSKGAGGTEAFF.

The rearrangement uses TRBV6-1 and TRBJ2-7, with TRBD2 identical over 8 bases. Germline CDR1 is MNHNS and CDR2 is SASEGT. The V gene end was trimmed by 6 bases and the J gene end by 5 bases; junction bases not matched to a gene: 9. This CDR3 comprises 14 residues. The CDR3 region is CASRSSGSGNEQYF. The CDR3 DNA reads TGTGCCAGCAGGTCCAGCGGGAGTGGCAACGAGCAGTACTTC.

This clone occurred many times. The genes are TRBV20-1 and TRBJ2-1; weak D call: TRBD2 (5 bases). The CDR3 is made up of 15 amino acids. Germline values: CDR1 DFQATT, CDR2 SNEGSKA (reference sequence). Between the trimmed V and J ends, which lost 1 base and 0 bases, there was a span of 10 bases. CDR3 sequence reads: CSARAGRASYNEQFF. In nucleotides, the CDR3 is TGCAGTGCTAGAGCTGGGCGGGCCTCCTACAATGAGCAGTTCTTC.

There are many counts of this clone. The J gene is TRBJ1-1, the V gene TRBV19, with 7 bases fitting TRBD1. The CDR3 contains 14 residues. Germline V gene lookup returns CDR1 LNHDA and CDR2 SQIVND (reference sequence). J lost 4 bases, V lost 5 bases, and 7 bases had no gene match. For the CDR3, the DNA is TGTGCCAGTAGTCAGGCAGGGGGAAGCACTGAAGCTTTCTTT. Translation: CASSQAGGSTEAFF.

Concerning this clone: This may stem from a read error, because a much larger clone lies one nucleotide away. Other DNA variants within this sample encode the same CDR3. The chain is built from TRBV6-1 and TRBJ2-4; the D gene could be TRBD1 or TRBD2 (7 bases each). The CDR3 runs to 18 residues. CDR1 and CDR2 from the germline V gene are MNHNS and SASEGT. The CDR3 DNA is TGCGCCAGCACCAGGGGGGGGGGCGGGGGCCTAGCCAAAAACATTCAGTACTTC. Amino acids: CASTRGGGGGLAKNIQYF.

This clone was observed a few times. One base away lies a much larger clone, so this may be a sequencing read error. This chain joins TRBV10-3 and TRBJ1-1; 8 nucleotides line up with TRBD1. CDR1 ENHRY and CDR2 SYGVKD come from the germline V gene. This CDR3 comprises 17 residues. The CDR3 here is CAITESAGGDLKTEAFF. CDR3 DNA: TGTGCCATCACCGAGAGTGCAGGGGGCGATTTGAAGACTGAAGCTTTCTTT.

In this sample, this clone turned up many times. The CDR3 reads CASSVIVDTGELFF. The DNA for the CDR3 is TGTGCCAGCAGCGTAATAGTGGACACCGGGGAGCTGTTTTTT. The chain has TRBV9 and TRBJ2-2; no firm D call. CDR1 is SGDLS and CDR2 is YYNGEE in the germline V gene. The length of the CDR3 is 14 residues. V dropped 1 base and J dropped 3 bases, with 7 bases sitting between them.

This chain uses TRBV28 with TRBJ1-2, with D possibly matching TRBD1 (5 bases). The CDR3 runs 15 residues. Germline CDR1 reads MDHEN; CDR2 reads SYDVKM. Trimming cost V 2 bases and J 9 bases, with 19 bases left between them. CDR3 nucleotides: TGTGCCAGCAGTTTACCCCAGGGAGGTGGTGTCAGCTACACCTTC. Its protein product is CASSLPQGGGVSYTF.

V and J are TRBV5-1 and TRBJ2-7; D tentatively fits TRBD1 or TRBD2 (6 bases each). The CDR3 length is 14 residues. Trimming cost V 0 bases and J 5 bases, with 12 bases left between them. CDR1 and CDR2 from the germline V gene are SGHRS and YFSETQ. The CDR3 is CASSLGAGEDEQYF. CDR3 bases: TGCGCCAGCAGCTTGGGGGCAGGGGAGGACGAGCAGTACTTC.

By share, this clone ranks as medium-sized (0.01 to 0.1%). The chain combines TRBV27 with TRBJ2-7; 9 bases align to TRBD1. Germline lookup yields CDR1 MNHEY and CDR2 SMNVEV (reference sequence). The CDR3 runs to 12 residues. V was pared by 11 bases and J by 3 bases, with 5 bases of the junction left unmatched. This CDR3 reads CASGTGNYEQYF. CDR3 in DNA: TGTGCCTCGGGGACAGGGAACTACGAGCAGTACTTC.

The J gene is TRBJ2-2, the V gene TRBV5-1; 14 nucleotides align to TRBD2. The V segment lost 6 bases and the J segment 7 bases; nucleotides outside the gene matches: 11. This CDR3 is built from 17 residues. CDR1 SGHRS and CDR2 YFSETQ come from the germline V gene. Written as DNA, the CDR3 is TGCGCCAGCAACATCGGACTAGCGGGAGGTTTGGACGGGGAGCTGTTTTTT. Amino acids: CASNIGLAGGLDGELFF.

A word on this clone: Since a much larger clone is just one base distant, this may be a read error. Other DNA sequences within the sample encode an identical CDR3. The gene calls are TRBV14 and TRBJ1-1; D remains unclear. The CDR3 consists of 12 residues. Trimming removed 3 bases at V and 4 bases at J, with 6 bases between. Germline V gene data show CDR1 as SGHDN and CDR2 as FVKESK. CDR3 loop: CASSQGRTEAFF. CDR3 nucleotides: TGTGCCAGCAGCCAGGGCCGCACTGAAGCTTTCTTT.

V usage is TRBV6-9 and J usage is TRBJ2-1; no reliable D call. The CDR3 extends over 14 amino acids. The V and J ends lost 11 bases and 5 bases respectively, with 19 bases between them. Germline V gene lookup returns CDR1 MNHGY and CDR2 SVAAGI. The CDR3 loop reads CAGTYGGPHNEQFF. The CDR3 coding sequence is TGTGCCGGCACTTACGGCGGTCCCCACAATGAGCAGTTCTTC.

This clone has just a few counts. Sequence at one end of the junction differs from germline and may be a read error. The genes are TRBV12-3 or TRBV12-4 and TRBJ1-5; D is perhaps TRBD1 (5 bases). The CDR3 contains 14 residues. This CDR3 reads CASSIRDCNHPQHF. The CDR3 DNA reads as TGTGCCAGCAGTATCCGGGACTGCAATCATCCCCAGCATTTT.

The chain couples TRBV6-4 to TRBJ2-1, with 13 nucleotides matching TRBD2. Germline CDR1 reads MRHNA; CDR2 reads SNTAGT. J gave up 7 bases and V 7 bases, and 7 bases lay outside the gene matches. The CDR3 has 15 amino acids. The CDR3 loop is CASKTLAGGRNEQFF. CDR3 bases: TGTGCCAGCAAAACACTAGCGGGAGGGCGAAATGAGCAGTTCTTC.

This clone was counted ten times or more. DNA of the CDR3: TGTGCCAGCAGTTTTTTAACAGGCCGCCAAGAGACCCAGTACTTC. This translates into CASSFLTGRQETQYF. The genes are TRBV28 and TRBJ2-5; D perhaps matches TRBD1 (5 bases). The germline gives CDR1 MDHEN, CDR2 SYDVKM. This CDR3 has 15 amino acids. V was shortened by 3 bases and J by 1 base, with 12 bases between the two germline ends. The full variable domain, with the rest looked up from reference TRBV28 and TRBJ2-5, is DVKVTQSSRYLVKRTGEKVFLECVQDMDHENMFWYRQDPGLGLRLIYFSYDVKMKEKGDIPEGYSVSREKKERFSLILESASTNQTSMYLCASSFLTGRQETQYFGPGTRLLVL.

The CDR3 is CASSFGAKETQYF. In DNA form, the CDR3 reads TGTGCCAGCAGCTTCGGTGCGAAGGAGACCCAGTACTTC. The V gene is TRBV7-3, the J gene TRBJ2-5; D ambiguous. V was pared by 3 bases and J by 5 bases, with 10 bases between. Germline-derived CDR1 and CDR2 are SGHTA and FQGTGA. The CDR3 has 13 residues.

J is TRBJ2-5 and V is TRBV6-1; 10 bases align to TRBD2. The V gene's germline CDR1 is MNHNS and CDR2 SASEGT. Trimming took 7 bases from V and 5 from J; bases not matched to a gene: 7. The CDR3 consists of 14 residues. The CDR3 bases are TGTGCCAGCAATCCAGCGGGAGGGCCTGAGACCCAGTACTTC. Translating it yields CASNPAGGPETQYF.

This clone has more than one count but fewer than ten. The chain links TRBV15 to TRBJ1-2; D possibly corresponds to TRBD1 (6 bases). V gave up 2 bases and J gave up 4 bases, with 11 bases separating them. The CDR3 spans 14 residues. The V gene's germline CDR1 is LNHNV and CDR2 YYDKDF (reference sequence). The CDR3: CATSRPRDTYGYTF. CDR3 bases: TGTGCCACCAGCAGACCCCGGGACACCTATGGCTACACCTTC.

This clone was seen more than once but under ten times. This chain joins TRBV6-5 and TRBJ2-2; tentatively, D is TRBD1 (6 bases). Trimming took 2 bases from V and 6 from J, leaving 13 bases between them. Per the germline V gene, CDR1 is MNHEY and CDR2 is SVGAGI. This CDR3 is 15 amino acids long. In DNA, the CDR3 is TGTGCCAGCAGTTACGGCTGGGGGCAAGCCGGGGAGCTGTTTTTT. It is translated as CASSYGWGQAGELFF.

The rearrangement uses TRBV28 and TRBJ1-6; D might be TRBD1 (5 bases). The germline CDR1 and CDR2 sequences are MDHEN and SYDVKM. This CDR3 has 14 residues. V lost 5 bases, J lost 8 bases, and 13 bases lay in between. The CDR3 is CASSPGLGDSPLHF. CDR3 DNA: TGTGCCAGCAGTCCGGGACTAGGCGATTCACCCCTCCACTTT.

This clone was detected many times. This chain connects TRBV7-2 to TRBJ2-7; 15 positions match TRBD2. Per germline, CDR1 SGHTA and CDR2 FQGNSA. CDR3 length: 15 residues. After removal of 5 bases from V and 3 bases from J, the junction contained 2 bases not matched to a gene. The CDR3 nucleotides are TGTGCCAGCAGCGGACTAGCGGGAGGGGGCTACGAGCAGTACTTC. Its translation is CASSGLAGGGYEQYF.

There are many counts of this clone. The rearrangement links TRBV7-2 to TRBJ2-3; 9 bases line up with TRBD2. The CDR3 spans 15 residues. Germline V gene data show CDR1 as SGHTA and CDR2 as FQGNSA. V was pared by 11 bases and J by 0 bases, with 9 bases of the junction left unmatched. The CDR3 nucleotides read TGTGCCGGGGGGTCTAGCGGGGCTAGCACAGATACGCAGTATTTT. Protein: CAGGSSGASTDTQYF.

This clone was counted at least ten times. This chain connects TRBV19 to TRBJ2-7; perhaps TRBD1 as D (6 bases). There are 16 residues in the CDR3. V was clipped by 0 bases and J by 3 bases, with 15 bases between them. Germline CDR1 is LNHDA and CDR2 is SQIVND (reference sequence). The CDR3 sequence is CASSIDLRGGIYEQYF. The CDR3 DNA is TGTGCCAGTAGTATAGATCTGAGAGGGGGAATCTACGAGCAGTACTTC.

A few counts support this clone. This sample includes further DNA sequences coding for the same CDR3. The gene calls are TRBV19 and TRBJ2-7; D is possibly TRBD2 (5 bases). The CDR3 loop spans 14 amino acids. The V gene's germline CDR1 is LNHDA and CDR2 SQIVND (reference sequence). With 10 bases removed from V and 4 bases from J, the gap between germline ends came to 20 bases. The CDR3 DNA is TGTGCCACCAAGGTAGGGAGCTTTACATACGAGCAGTACTTC. It specifies CATKVGSFTYEQYF.

This clone was observed once. The germline gene is not matched at one end of the junction; a read error may be the cause. The chain joins TRBV6-1 to TRBJ2-7, with a weak D call TRBD1 (5 bases). Germline V gene lookup returns CDR1 MNHNS and CDR2 SASEGT. The CDR3 consists of 14 residues. CDR3 protein: CASTQIPGSHEQYF. The CDR3 bases are TGTGCCAGCACCCAGATCCCAGGGTCGCACGAACAGTACTTC.